Below are 10 T cell receptor beta chains sequenced from a single sample in a study of cytomegalovirus exposure and HLA in healthy donors. Primers included in the PCR were 60 Vbeta and 13 Jbeta primers. The assay was immunoSEQ multiplex PCR, and TCRdb's table has in-frame clones only and misses some. The table has 150,000 or so clones, over 75% seen once. Material: PBMCs. All receptors derive from a man aged 50-59 years in good health and CMV-seropositive.

On this clone: In the same sample, other DNA sequences code for this CDR3. The V gene is TRBV5-1, the J gene TRBJ2-5; TRBD1 matches at 10 bases. Germline assignment: CDR1 SGHRS and CDR2 YFSETQ. The trim removed 0 bases at V and 4 bases at J, leaving 3 bases unmatched. The CDR3 runs 15 residues. CDR3 bases: TGCGCCAGCAGCTTGGCCGGGACAGGGGCAGAGACCCAGTACTTC. Protein sequence: CASSLAGTGAETQYF.

This clone was observed a few times. The rearrangement links TRBV15 to TRBJ2-3; no clear D gene. This CDR3 contains 13 residues. The germline V gene has CDR1 LNHNV and CDR2 YYDKDF (reference sequence). Trimming removed 3 bases at V and 3 bases at J, with 7 bases between. The CDR3 nucleotides are TGTGCCACCAGCAGGGCTTTAACAGATACGCAGTATTTT. This encodes CATSRALTDTQYF.

CDR3 sequence (DNA): TGTGCCAGCTCACAGACCGGGACAGTTAATGAAAAACTGTTTTTT. It is translated as CASSQTGTVNEKLFF. This chain links TRBV18 with TRBJ1-4; 7 bases map to TRBD1. Per germline, CDR1 KGHSH and CDR2 LQKENI. The CDR3 has 15 residues. V gave up 4 bases and J gave up 4 bases; unmatched junction bases: 6.

A single count supports this clone. The rearrangement links TRBV6-1 to TRBJ1-1; weak D call: TRBD1 (6 bases). CDR1 and CDR2 from the germline V gene are MNHNS and SASEGT. V dropped 7 bases and J dropped 0 bases, with 15 bases sitting between them. This CDR3 is 15 amino acids long. CDR3 DNA sequence: TGTGCCAGCACCGCATGGGGGCGAATGAACACTGAAGCTTTCTTT. Translated, it gives CASTAWGRMNTEAFF.

The chain is built from TRBV6-1 and TRBJ2-2; TRBD2 matches at 9 bases. Germline trimming cut 6 bases from V and 1 base from J; bases unmatched to any gene: 3. The CDR3 totals 15 residues. In germline, CDR1 is MNHNS, CDR2 SASEGT. CDR3 amino acids: CASRGLALNTGELFF. CDR3 bases: TGTGCCAGCAGGGGACTAGCTCTGAACACCGGGGAGCTGTTTTTT.

This rearrangement joins TRBV6-1 to TRBJ2-7; the D gene is possibly TRBD2 (6 bases). This CDR3 has 15 residues. V was pared by 6 bases and J by 0 bases, with 15 bases between. Germline-derived CDR1 and CDR2 are MNHNS and SASEGT. The CDR3 DNA sequence: TGTGCCAGCAGGAGGGGAGGCGAAAGCTCCTACGAGCAGTACTTC. Translation: CASRRGGESSYEQYF.

The chain links TRBV28 to TRBJ1-2, with 9 bases that match TRBD1. V shed 5 bases, J shed 4 bases, and the junction held 2 bases outside the gene matches. This CDR3 region has 13 residues. The germline gives CDR1 MDHEN, CDR2 SYDVKM. The CDR3 spells CASSTGGPYGYTF. The CDR3 nucleotides read TGTGCCAGCAGTACAGGGGGCCCCTATGGCTACACCTTC.

The chain recombines TRBV18 with TRBJ2-5, with D uncertain. Trimming took off 3 bases at V and 2 bases at J, with 13 bases between the two ends. CDR1 and CDR2 (germline): KGHSH, LQKENI. The CDR3 has 15 residues. DNA for the CDR3: TGTGCCAGCTCACCGACCACCGGGTCGCAAGAGACCCAGTACTTC. This gives the protein CASSPTTGSQETQYF.

This chain uses TRBV27 with TRBJ2-5, with 10 nucleotides matching TRBD1. Trimming at V came to 4 bases and at J to 4 bases, leaving 0 bases not matched to a gene. CDR1 and CDR2 (germline): MNHEY, SMNVEV (reference sequence). This CDR3 comprises 13 residues. CDR3 in DNA: TGTGCCAGCAGTTGGGACAGGGGAGAGACCCAGTACTTC. This gives the protein CASSWDRGETQYF.

The rearrangement links TRBV5-1 to TRBJ2-7; TRBD2 matches at 7 bases. V lost 4 bases, J lost 3 bases, and 7 bases stayed unmatched. The CDR3 runs 14 residues. Germline V CDR1 and CDR2: SGHRS, YFSETQ. CDR3: CASSPEGGGYEQYF. DNA of the CDR3: TGCGCCAGCAGCCCGGAGGGCGGGGGCTACGAGCAGTACTTC. The complete variable domain, with remaining parts taken from reference TRBV5-1 and TRBJ2-7, reads KAGVTQTPRYLIKTRGQQVTLSCSPISGHRSVSWYQQTPGQGLQFLFEYFSETQRNKGNFPGRFSGRQFSNSRSEMNVSTLELGDSALYLCASSPEGGGYEQYFGPGTRLTVT.